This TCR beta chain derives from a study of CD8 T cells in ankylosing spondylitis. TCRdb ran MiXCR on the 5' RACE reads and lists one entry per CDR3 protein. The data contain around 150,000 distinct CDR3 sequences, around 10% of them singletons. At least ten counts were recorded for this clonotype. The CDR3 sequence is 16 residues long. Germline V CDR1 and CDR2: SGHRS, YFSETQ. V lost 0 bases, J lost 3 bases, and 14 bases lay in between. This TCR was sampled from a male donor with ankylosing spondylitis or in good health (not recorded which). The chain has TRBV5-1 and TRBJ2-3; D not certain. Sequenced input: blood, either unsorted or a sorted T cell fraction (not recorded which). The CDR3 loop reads CASSLALRSGTDTQYF. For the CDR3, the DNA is TGCGCCAGCAGCTTGGCGCTTAGGTCGGGTACAGATACGCAGTATTTT.